The source of this T cell receptor (beta chain) is a study of T cell responses to AZD1222 COVID-19 vaccine. Study background: Second doses at about 4 or about 12 weeks were pooled.

TCRdb keeps only in-frame clones here, not all; method: immunoSEQ multiplex PCR. Of roughly 150,000 clones in the sample, roughly nine tenths are singletons; the top ten hold roughly 4.7%. The germline V and J ends were trimmed by 3 bases and 7 bases, with 10 bases remaining between them. The CDR3 spans 13 residues. Germline V gene data show CDR1 as SGHTA and CDR2 as FQGTGA. The origin of this receptor is an adult in good health. V and J are TRBV7-3 and TRBJ2-1, with D possibly TRBD2 on 5 matching bases. The sample consisted of peripheral blood, taken on day 0 of AZD1222 vaccination. This CDR3 reads CASSLIPGNEQFF. In nucleotides, the CDR3 is TGTGCCAGCAGCTTGATACCGGGAAATGAGCAGTTCTTC.